The clone carrying this T cell receptor (beta chain) was seen more than once but under ten times. The sample comes from a study of control samples from healthy donors and cancer patients. The CDR3 consists of 12 residues. V lost 2 bases, J lost 5 bases, and 6 bases lay in between. The assay was immunoSEQ multiplex PCR, and TCRdb's table has in-frame clones only and misses some. The repertoire includes about 95,000 clones, approximately 90% of them detected once, and nearly 0.95% sits in the top ten. This TCR came from a woman in her thirties in good health. This chain links TRBV12-3 or TRBV12-4 with TRBJ1-2; D is uncertain. The material sequenced was blood. In nucleotides, the CDR3 is TGTGCCAGCAGTTTATTGGAATATGGCTACACCTTC. Protein sequence: CASSLLEYGYTF.